This T cell receptor beta chain was observed in a study of blood T cell repertoires in COVID-19. V was clipped by 6 bases and J by 4 bases; unmatched bases: 4. Germline-derived CDR1 and CDR2 are MGHDK and SYGVNS. The CDR3 loop spans 13 amino acids. Using immunoSEQ multiplex PCR, the repertoire was profiled, and TCRdb retains in-frame clones only, with some absent. This table holds approximately 140,000 clones, under 90% found once. Input material: peripheral blood. The receptor was derived from a human donor in a cohort sampled during active COVID-19. The rearrangement uses TRBV25-1 and TRBJ1-2; TRBD1 aligns across 8 bases. The CDR3 sequence is CASRGTGLYGYTF. CDR3 nucleotide sequence: TGTGCCAGCAGGGGGACAGGCCTCTATGGCTACACCTTC.